Each of the 23 T cell receptor beta chains below was sequenced from the same sample in a study of graft-versus-host responses after intestinal transplantation. Assay used: immunoSEQ multiplex PCR; TCRdb lists only in-frame clones, some missing. The sample lists 35,000 to 50,000 clones, nearly 95% occurring once. No cognate antigen is known for these TCRs. Material: unstimulated CD8+ T cells sorted from spleen or lymph node cells, obtained before transplant. The receptors derive from a human donor who was the organ donor for an intestinal transplant.

The V call is TRBV6-5, the J call TRBJ1-1, with D maybe TRBD1 (6 bases). The CDR3 loop spans 12 amino acids. Trimming removed 7 bases at V and 5 bases at J, with 11 bases between. Looked up from germline, CDR1 is MNHEY and CDR2 is SVGAGI. The CDR3 is CASIGGGTEAFF. CDR3 in DNA: TGTGCCAGCATAGGGGGTGGGACTGAAGCTTTCTTT.

The CDR3 protein is CASVTSTDTQYF. Here the CDR3 DNA reads TGTGCCAGCGTAACTAGCACAGATACGCAGTATTTT. This chain connects TRBV2 to TRBJ2-3; D is uncertain. This CDR3 is 12 amino acids long. V was shortened by 8 bases and J by 0 bases, with 6 bases between the two germline ends. Germline lookup yields CDR1 SNHLY and CDR2 FYNNEI.

The J gene is TRBJ1-2, the V gene TRBV7-2; TRBD1 agrees at 7 bases. The CDR3 extends over 16 amino acids. From germline, CDR1 is SGHTA and CDR2 FQGNSA. The ends lost 5 bases at V and 1 base at J; junction bases unmatched: 10. CDR3 residues: CASSPQTGIVNYGYTF. In DNA, the CDR3 is TGTGCCAGCAGCCCGCAGACAGGGATAGTTAACTATGGCTACACCTTC.

V gene TRBV7-3 combines with J gene TRBJ2-3, with 16 bases aligning to TRBD2. This CDR3 comprises 18 residues. Germline values: CDR1 SGHTA, CDR2 FQGTGA. The trim removed 2 bases at V and 5 bases at J, leaving 7 bases unmatched. CDR3 residues: CASSLLPGLAGGQDTQYF. The DNA for the CDR3 is TGTGCCAGCAGCTTATTACCGGGACTAGCGGGGGGGCAAGATACGCAGTATTTT.

V gene TRBV4-3 combines with J gene TRBJ2-7, with D maybe TRBD2 (5 bases). V shed 0 bases and J shed 7 bases, with 13 bases lying between them. The CDR3 totals 14 residues. Per germline, CDR1 LGHNA and CDR2 YSLEER. The CDR3 region is CASSQEPPPGEQYF. The CDR3 region has the DNA TGCGCCAGCAGCCAAGAACCTCCGCCGGGGGAGCAGTACTTC.

The chain has TRBV4-3 and TRBJ1-4, with D possibly being TRBD1 (5 bases). With 0 bases removed from V and 6 bases from J, the gap between germline ends came to 8 bases. The V gene's germline CDR1 is LGHNA and CDR2 YSLEER. CDR3 length: 14 residues. The CDR3 sequence: CASSQDGGDEKLFF. Here the CDR3 DNA reads TGCGCCAGCAGCCAAGATGGGGGGGATGAAAAACTGTTTTTT.

The chain links TRBV25-1 to TRBJ1-4; no definite D call. The germline V gene has CDR1 MGHDK and CDR2 SYGVNS. V was pared by 3 bases and J by 0 bases, with 5 bases between. CDR3 size: 14 residues. The DNA for the CDR3 is TGTGCCAGCAGTGAGGCAGCAACTAATGAAAAACTGTTTTTT. It is translated as CASSEAATNEKLFF.

The rearrangement uses TRBV28 and TRBJ1-1; TRBD1 agrees at 8 bases. There are 13 residues in the CDR3. CDR1 and CDR2 from the germline V gene are MDHEN and SYDVKM. The J segment lost 1 base and the V segment lost 5 bases, leaving 0 bases of the junction unmatched. The DNA of the CDR3 is TGTGCCAGCAGTGACAGGGGGAACACTGAAGCTTTCTTT. It codes for CASSDRGNTEAFF.

This chain uses TRBV6-5 with TRBJ2-7; weak D call: TRBD2 (5 bases). The CDR3 totals 13 residues. V was shortened by 7 bases and J by 0 bases, with 10 bases between the two germline ends. Germline CDR1 MNHEY, CDR2 SVGAGI. CDR3 sequence: CASKWGDSYEQYF. The CDR3, as DNA: TGTGCCAGCAAATGGGGAGACTCCTACGAGCAGTACTTC.

The rearrangement links TRBV9 to TRBJ2-3; 8 positions agree with TRBD1. Trimming at V came to 5 bases and at J to 0 bases, leaving 5 bases not matched to a gene. CDR3 length equals 15 residues. Germline V lookup: CDR1 SGDLS, CDR2 YYNGEE. The DNA of the CDR3 is TGTGCCAGCAGTCCAGGGGGCTGGAGCACAGATACGCAGTATTTT. Amino acids: CASSPGGWSTDTQYF.

V usage is TRBV11-2 and J usage is TRBJ2-3; 7 bases are shared with TRBD2. V shed 2 bases, J shed 2 bases, and the junction held 7 bases outside the gene matches. Germline V gene sequence: CDR1 SGHAT, CDR2 FQNNGV. The CDR3 is made up of 16 amino acids. The CDR3 region is CASSLWGGLNTDTQYF. CDR3 sequence (DNA): TGTGCCAGCAGCTTATGGGGGGGACTGAACACAGATACGCAGTATTTT.

The chain uses TRBV6-1 and TRBJ2-7; possibly TRBD1 or TRBD2 for D (6 bases each). Per germline, CDR1 MNHNS and CDR2 SASEGT. V lost 3 bases to trimming and J lost 3 bases, with 12 bases between them. The CDR3 contains 14 residues. The CDR3 loop reads CASSDGGGGYEQYF. The CDR3, as DNA: TGTGCCAGCAGTGATGGCGGAGGGGGCTACGAGCAGTACTTC.

The chain's CDR3 is CASSPHTQETQYF. The CDR3, as DNA: TGTGCCAGCAGCCCCCACACTCAAGAGACCCAGTACTTC. This rearrangement joins TRBV11-2 to TRBJ2-5; D remains unclear. Germline V gene data show CDR1 as SGHAT and CDR2 as FQNNGV. Trimming stripped 5 bases from V and 2 bases from J, with 9 bases between. CDR3 size: 13 residues.

This clone was counted a single time. V gene TRBV15 combines with J gene TRBJ1-3; no firm D call. In germline, CDR1 is LNHNV, CDR2 YYDKDF (reference sequence). The CDR3 contains 16 residues. Trimming shortened V by 0 bases and J by 0 bases, and 9 bases separated the two germline ends. CDR3 in DNA: TGTGCCACCAGCAGAGAAGGACGTTTCTCTGGAAACACCATATATTTT. Translation: CATSREGRFSGNTIYF.

V is TRBV7-9 and J is TRBJ1-2; tentative D call: TRBD1 (5 bases). This CDR3 contains 13 residues. Trimming stripped 5 bases from V and 3 bases from J, with 10 bases between. Germline-derived CDR1 and CDR2 are SEHNR and FQNEAQ (reference sequence). The CDR3 DNA sequence: TGTGCCAGCAGCGCCACGGGGGACTATGGCTACACCTTC. It codes for CASSATGDYGYTF.

The V and J genes are TRBV28 and TRBJ2-7; a weak D match, TRBD1 (6 bases). V was trimmed by 6 bases and J by 5 bases, leaving 26 bases between them. Germline CDR1 MDHEN, CDR2 SYDVKM. The CDR3 runs 17 residues. The CDR3 nucleotides read TGTGCCAGCAGCCTTGAAATTGACAGGCCAGGTCAAGACGAGCAGTACTTC. It yields the protein CASSLEIDRPGQDEQYF.

V gene TRBV10-3 combines with J gene TRBJ2-1; D is undetermined. CDR3 length equals 16 residues. The germline gives CDR1 ENHRY, CDR2 SYGVKD. V gave up 2 bases and J gave up 0 bases, with 11 bases separating them. The CDR3: CAISEGSPSSYNEQFF. Written as DNA, the CDR3 is TGTGCCATCAGTGAGGGCTCCCCTAGCTCCTACAATGAGCAGTTCTTC.

The chain couples TRBV27 to TRBJ2-3; TRBD2 might be the D (6 bases). V lost 5 bases, J lost 2 bases, and 14 bases lay in between. This CDR3 is 15 amino acids long. The germline V gene encodes CDR1 MNHEY and CDR2 SMNVEV (reference sequence). The CDR3 region has the DNA TGTGCCAGCAGTCCAATTGCGGGGTACACAGATACGCAGTATTTT. This translates into CASSPIAGYTDTQYF.

CDR3: CASSVDMGQGTYEQYF. DNA of the CDR3: TGTGCCAGCAGCGTTGATATGGGGCAGGGGACCTACGAGCAGTACTTC. The chain combines TRBV2 with TRBJ2-7, with a tentative D call TRBD1 (6 bases). Germline V gene data show CDR1 as SNHLY and CDR2 as FYNNEI. This CDR3 is built from 16 residues. V lost 6 bases to trimming and J lost 2 bases, with 20 bases between them. The complete variable domain, with remaining parts taken from reference TRBV2 and TRBJ2-7, reads EPEVTQTPSHQVTQMGQEVILRCVPISNHLYFYWYRQILGQKVEFLVSFYNNEISEKSEIFDDQFSVERPDGSNFTLKIRSTKLEDSAMYFCASSVDMGQGTYEQYFGPGTRLTVT.

The V gene is TRBV10-1, the J gene TRBJ2-3; 9 nucleotides align to TRBD2. Germline trimming cut 4 bases from V and 2 bases from J; bases unmatched to any gene: 4. CDR3 size: 15 residues. The germline CDR1 and CDR2 sequences are WNHNN and SYGVQD (reference sequence). CDR3 protein: CASSGLADFTDTQYF. The CDR3 bases are TGCGCCAGCAGTGGACTAGCGGATTTCACAGATACGCAGTATTTT.

V is TRBV19 and J is TRBJ1-3; D gene ambiguous. V lost 8 bases, J lost 2 bases, and 4 bases lay in between. This CDR3 spans 11 amino acids. Germline values: CDR1 LNHDA, CDR2 SQIVND (reference sequence). This CDR3 is CASGPGNTIYF. As DNA, the CDR3 is TGTGCCAGTGGCCCTGGAAACACCATATATTTT.

The chain links TRBV6-4 to TRBJ1-2; D ambiguous. This CDR3 spans 13 amino acids. In germline, CDR1 is MRHNA, CDR2 SNTAGT. V was shortened by 0 bases and J by 2 bases, with 4 bases between the two germline ends. The CDR3, as DNA: TGTGCCAGCAGTGACTCGACAAACTATGGCTACACCTTC. It encodes CASSDSTNYGYTF.

The chain combines TRBV27 with TRBJ2-7; 10 bases agree with TRBD2. CDR1 and CDR2 from the germline V gene are MNHEY and SMNVEV (reference sequence). The CDR3 totals 13 residues. J was trimmed by 3 bases and V by 5 bases; bases with no gene match: 1. The DNA for the CDR3 is TGTGCCAGCAGTAAGCGGGGGGGCTACGAGCAGTACTTC. It specifies CASSKRGGYEQYF.